What follows describes a single T cell receptor beta chain. Its antigen is currently unknown. PCR employed 60 Vbeta and 13 Jbeta primers. TCRdb's table, derived via immunoSEQ multiplex PCR, lists solely in-frame clones and lacks some. The ten most abundant clones cover 2.1% of a sample with about 48,000 clones. The entry originates in a study of cytomegalovirus exposure and HLA in healthy donors. CDR1 is SGDLS and CDR2 is YYNGEE in the germline V gene. Trimming left V 1 base short and J 4 bases short, with 8 bases between. The CDR3 is 13 amino acids. Study-level points and caveats: Presence/absence results assume similar sequencing depth per donor, which may not hold.

The sequence was collected from a woman aged 40 to 55 in good health and CMV-seronegative. The sequencing input was PBMCs. The chain uses TRBV9 and TRBJ2-5; D remains ambiguous. Written as DNA, the CDR3 is TGTGCCAGCAGCGTACGAGGTGGAGAGACCCAGTACTTC. It specifies CASSVRGGETQYF.